These 7 T cell receptor beta chains were all obtained from the same sample, sequenced in a study of blood T cell repertoires in COVID-19. Data came from immunoSEQ multiplex PCR; TCRdb stores just in-frame clones and leaves some out. The data hold some 120,000 clones, with more than 75% observed a single time. The source material was peripheral blood. All receptors come from a woman in her sixties or seventies with acute or convalescent COVID-19.

The chain combines TRBV4-1 with TRBJ2-5; 9 bases map to TRBD2. V lost 0 bases and J lost 5; bases outside the gene matches: 13. This CDR3 has 18 amino acids. Germline lookup yields CDR1 MGHRA and CDR2 YSYEKL. CDR3: CASSQDPISGSPRETQYF. The DNA for the CDR3 is TGCGCCAGCAGCCAAGATCCTATTAGCGGGAGCCCCAGGGAGACCCAGTACTTC.

V is TRBV7-6 and J is TRBJ2-2; D is possibly TRBD1 (5 bases). The CDR3 has 12 residues. Germline V lookup: CDR1 SGHVS, CDR2 FNYEAQ. Trimming took 5 bases from V and 7 from J, leaving 8 bases between them. This CDR3 is CASSPRGGELFF. CDR3 sequence (DNA): TGTGCCAGCAGCCCAAGGGGCGGGGAGCTGTTTTTT. Using reference TRBV7-6 and TRBJ2-2 for the parts outside the CDR3, the full variable domain is GAGVSQSPRYKVTKRGQDVALRCDPISGHVSLYWYRQALGQGPEFLTYFNYEAQQDKSGLPNDRFSAERPEGSISTLTIQRTEQRDSAMYRCASSPRGGELFFGEGSRLTVL.

The chain combines TRBV15 with TRBJ2-1; D is uncertain. V was trimmed by 0 bases and J by 9 bases, leaving 3 bases between them. The CDR3 is 11 residues long. Germline V gene sequence: CDR1 LNHNV, CDR2 YYDKDF (reference sequence). The CDR3 sequence: CATSRDLEQFF. CDR3 bases: TGTGCCACCAGCAGAGACCTTGAGCAGTTCTTC.

The chain links TRBV5-1 to TRBJ1-1; possible D gene TRBD1, 5 bases. The germline V gene encodes CDR1 SGHRS and CDR2 YFSETQ. V was cut by 0 bases and J by 10 bases, with 16 bases left in between. The CDR3 is 14 residues long. CDR3 in DNA: TGCGCCAGCAGCTTGGATCGGGGGTTGGCTTCAGCTTTCTTT. It is translated as CASSLDRGLASAFF.

The chain carries TRBV6-2 or TRBV6-3 and TRBJ1-1, with D perhaps matching TRBD1 (6 bases). Trimming removed 4 bases from V and 1 base from J, with 13 bases in between. This CDR3 has 15 residues. The germline gives CDR1 MNHEY, CDR2 SVGEGT. The CDR3 region is CASSSSDRPNTEAFF. In DNA, the CDR3 is TGTGCCAGCAGTTCCTCTGACAGGCCGAACACTGAAGCTTTCTTT.

The J gene is TRBJ2-7, the V gene TRBV3-1 (or the pseudogene TRBV3-2); possibly TRBD2 for D (6 bases). V was clipped by 4 bases and J by 4 bases, with 11 bases between them. Germline V gene lookup returns CDR1 LGHDT and CDR2 YNNKEL (reference sequence). This CDR3 spans 13 amino acids. CDR3 sequence reads: CASSPSGLYEQYF. As DNA, the CDR3 is TGTGCCAGCAGCCCCTCGGGACTGTACGAGCAGTACTTC.

This clone has a single count. V and J are TRBV2 and TRBJ1-1; 8 bases are a match to TRBD1. CDR1 is SNHLY, CDR2 FYNNEI, per germline. The ends lost 9 bases at V and 3 bases at J; junction bases unmatched: 6. The CDR3 is 13 amino acids. The CDR3 DNA sequence: TGTGCCAGTTCAGGGGGCGAGTACACTGAAGCTTTCTTT. Protein sequence: CASSGGEYTEAFF.